One sample yielded the 10 T cell receptor beta chains listed below, sequenced in a study of CD8 T cells in Susac syndrome. RNA amounts of roughly 0.5 to 1 ug underwent reverse transcription with random hexamers. TCRdb analysed the immunoSEQ multiplex PCR reads with MiXCR anew, one entry per CDR3 protein. The sample has roughly 220,000 distinct CDR3 sequences; less than 95% are singletons. Material for sequencing was CD4+ T cells from PBMCs. Receptors originate from a human donor with Susac syndrome.

The chain joins TRBV3-1 to TRBJ2-1; 9 positions match TRBD1. CDR3 length: 14 amino acids. CDR1 LGHDT and CDR2 YNNKEL come from the germline V gene (reference sequence). V trimming: 3 bases; J trimming: 6 bases; junction bases outside the gene matches: 3. DNA for the CDR3: TGTGCCAGCAGCCAGGCGACAGGGGGCAATGAGCAGTTCTTC. It yields the protein CASSQATGGNEQFF.

The rearrangement uses TRBV29-1 and TRBJ1-1; TRBD1 aligns across 10 bases. Germline loops: CDR1 SQVTM, CDR2 ANQGSEA. This CDR3 contains 15 residues. V was pared by 1 base and J by 3 bases, with 5 bases of the junction left unmatched. The CDR3, as DNA: TGCAGCGTTGAAGCAGGACAGGGGGAGGACACTGAAGCTTTCTTT. Translating gives CSVEAGQGEDTEAFF.

The J gene is TRBJ2-3, the V gene TRBV5-1; D might be TRBD1 (6 bases). The V end was cut by 9 bases, the J end by 1 base, with 12 bases between. Germline CDR1 SGHRS, CDR2 YFSETQ. The CDR3 is made up of 13 amino acids. CDR3 sequence reads: CATKQGGTDTQYF. The CDR3, as DNA: TGCGCCACCAAACAGGGTGGCACAGATACGCAGTATTTT.

This CDR3 reads CASSPGPGRAINQPQHF. The DNA for the CDR3 is TGTGCCAGCAGCCCCGGGCCGGGCAGGGCTATCAATCAGCCCCAGCATTTT. The chain joins TRBV6-1 to TRBJ1-5; D might be TRBD1 (5 bases). CDR1 and CDR2 (germline): MNHNS, SASEGT. The CDR3 has 17 residues. Trimming pared 6 bases from V and 3 bases from J, leaving 21 bases between.

The chain recombines TRBV20-1 with TRBJ2-7; TRBD1 agrees at 8 bases. The CDR3 has 15 residues. From germline, CDR1 is DFQATT and CDR2 SNEGSKA (reference sequence). After removal of 3 bases from V and 2 bases from J, the junction contained 9 bases not matched to a gene. The CDR3 DNA follows: TGCAGTGCTAGCTCTGGACAGGGCTTTACCTACGAGCAGTACTTC. This sequence encodes CSASSGQGFTYEQYF.

V is TRBV4-3 and J is TRBJ1-5, with unresolved D. V shed 0 bases and J shed 11 bases, with 8 bases lying between them. Germline V gene sequence: CDR1 LGHNA, CDR2 YSLEER. CDR3 length equals 12 residues. The CDR3 DNA follows: TGCGCCAGCAGCCAAGATGTCGGAGCCCAGCATTTT. Translating gives CASSQDVGAQHF.

The rearrangement uses TRBV18 and TRBJ1-2, with D possibly matching TRBD1 (5 bases). CDR1 KGHSH and CDR2 LQKENI come from the germline V gene. The CDR3 consists of 15 residues. With 3 bases removed from V and 1 base from J, the gap between germline ends came to 12 bases. This chain's CDR3 is CASSPGREDNYGYTF. CDR3 nucleotides: TGTGCCAGCTCACCCGGCAGGGAAGATAACTATGGCTACACCTTC.

J is TRBJ2-2 and V is TRBV5-1; either TRBD1 or TRBD2 may supply D (5 bases each). In germline, CDR1 is SGHRS, CDR2 YFSETQ. V lost 2 bases and J lost 6, with 14 bases in between. This CDR3 contains 15 residues. The CDR3 bases are TGCGCCAGCAGCTTTATAGGGCGAGGGGCCGGGGAGCTGTTTTTT. Protein: CASSFIGRGAGELFF.

The chain recombines TRBV2 with TRBJ2-2; no firm D call. Germline V gives CDR1 SNHLY, CDR2 FYNNEI. The CDR3 totals 13 residues. V was cut by 8 bases and J by 0 bases, with 7 bases left in between. Here the CDR3 reads CASSRTNTGELFF. CDR3 in DNA: TGTGCCAGCTCCCGAACGAACACCGGGGAGCTGTTTTTT.

J is TRBJ2-5 and V is TRBV11-2; 9 nucleotides match TRBD2. CDR3 size: 15 residues. Trimming at V came to 4 bases and at J to 2 bases, leaving 5 bases not matched to a gene. The V gene's germline CDR1 is SGHAT and CDR2 FQNNGV. The CDR3 sequence is CASSSSLAGQETQYF. CDR3 coding DNA: TGTGCCAGCAGCTCCTCACTAGCGGGTCAAGAGACCCAGTACTTC. The entire variable domain, with the rest obtained from reference TRBV11-2 and TRBJ2-5, is as follows: EAGVAQSPRYKIIEKRQSVAFWCNPISGHATLYWYQQILGQGPKLLIQFQNNGVVDDSQLPKDRFSAERLKGVDSTLKIQPAKLEDSAVYLCASSSSLAGQETQYFGPGTRLLVL.